The present T cell receptor (beta chain) was sequenced within a study of cytomegalovirus exposure and HLA in healthy donors. Broader study findings: The later analysis indicated that the majority of CMV-associated TCR beta chains appeared HLA-restricted.

Researchers ran the PCR with 60 Vbeta and 13 Jbeta primers. Assay: immunoSEQ multiplex PCR; the TCRdb copy retains only in-frame clones and omits some. The sample records more than 85,000 clones, 83% being singletons. Worth noting for this clone: The antigen is undetermined.

CDR1 is MNHEY, CDR2 SMNVEV, per germline (reference sequence). This CDR3 contains 13 residues. V dropped 4 bases and J dropped 5; count of bases not matched to a gene: 3. The TCR comes from a man in his late teens or twenties in good health and CMV-seronegative. The chain is built from TRBV27 and TRBJ1-1; 8 bases fit TRBD1. Sequenced: PBMCs. CDR3 in amino acids: CASSYYRGTEAFF. CDR3 DNA: TGTGCCAGCAGTTATTACAGGGGGACTGAAGCTTTCTTT.